A selection of T cell receptor beta chains follows, all from one sample in a study of blood T cell repertoires in COVID-19. Repertoires were generated with immunoSEQ multiplex PCR, while TCRdb's copy carries only in-frame clones and drops some. This sample has over 300,000 clones, with roughly 90% found just once. The source material was peripheral blood. These receptors all come from a man aged 18 to 30 who had recovered from COVID-19. CDR3s include the opening cysteine and the closing phenylalanine or tryptophan. A D gene is named only where the DNA matches it firmly. Clone size is shown for a subset of rows, as once, few, many or a class of expanded clone.

abundance	v_gene	j_gene	d_gene	CDR3aa	CDR3nt
.	TRBV19	TRBJ1-5	.	CASSILVAASNQPQHF	TGTGCCAGTAGTATCCTAGTGGCGGCTAGCAATCAGCCCCAGCATTTT
.	TRBV18	TRBJ1-1	.	CASSPGAQGTEAFF	TGTGCCAGCTCACCAGGGGCCCAAGGTACTGAAGCTTTCTTT
.	TRBV2	TRBJ2-7	TRBD2	CASREGLAGSYEQYF	TGTGCCAGCAGGGAGGGACTAGCGGGCTCCTACGAGCAGTACTTC
.	TRBV19	TRBJ2-1	.	CASSIRGYGQFF	TGTGCCAGTAGTATTAGGGGGTATGGGCAGTTCTTC
.	TRBV27	TRBJ1-2	TRBD1	CASSFNQGDGYTF	TGTGCCAGCAGTTTTAACCAGGGGGACGGCTACACCTTC
.	TRBV19	TRBJ1-1	.	CASSKELGRTEAFF	TGTGCCAGTAGTAAAGAACTGGGGAGGACTGAAGCTTTCTTT
.	TRBV19	TRBJ1-1	.	CASSLGATEAFF	TGTGCCAGTAGTCTAGGGGCAACTGAAGCTTTCTTT
.	TRBV5-1	TRBJ2-5	.	CASSLRDNTVETQYF	TGCGCCAGCAGCTTGAGGGACAATACTGTAGAGACCCAGTACTTC
.	TRBV11-2	TRBJ2-1	TRBD2	CASSDRLAGGPRGRNEQFF	TGTGCCAGCAGCGACAGACTAGCGGGAGGGCCCCGAGGACGAAATGAGCAGTTCTTC
.	TRBV18	TRBJ1-6	TRBD1	CASSLGQDNSPLHF	TGTGCCAGCTCATTAGGACAGGATAATTCACCCCTCCACTTT
.	TRBV4-3	TRBJ2-4	.	CASSQDMGDKNIQYF	TGCGCCAGCAGCCAAGATATGGGCGACAAAAACATTCAGTACTTC
.	TRBV7-9	TRBJ1-4	.	CASQGSGKESNEKLFF	TGTGCCAGCCAAGGGTCAGGGAAAGAAAGTAATGAAAAACTGTTTTTT
once	TRBV19	TRBJ1-1	TRBD1	CASSWDRGRTEAFF	TGTGCCAGTAGTTGGGACAGGGGGAGAACTGAAGCTTTCTTT
.	TRBV7-2	TRBJ1-5	.	CASSLDGGGSNQPQHF	TGTGCCAGCAGCTTAGATGGGGGCGGGAGCAATCAGCCCCAGCATTTT
.	TRBV27	TRBJ1-5	.	CASSDRPNQPQHF	TGTGCCAGCAGTGACAGACCTAATCAGCCCCAGCATTTT